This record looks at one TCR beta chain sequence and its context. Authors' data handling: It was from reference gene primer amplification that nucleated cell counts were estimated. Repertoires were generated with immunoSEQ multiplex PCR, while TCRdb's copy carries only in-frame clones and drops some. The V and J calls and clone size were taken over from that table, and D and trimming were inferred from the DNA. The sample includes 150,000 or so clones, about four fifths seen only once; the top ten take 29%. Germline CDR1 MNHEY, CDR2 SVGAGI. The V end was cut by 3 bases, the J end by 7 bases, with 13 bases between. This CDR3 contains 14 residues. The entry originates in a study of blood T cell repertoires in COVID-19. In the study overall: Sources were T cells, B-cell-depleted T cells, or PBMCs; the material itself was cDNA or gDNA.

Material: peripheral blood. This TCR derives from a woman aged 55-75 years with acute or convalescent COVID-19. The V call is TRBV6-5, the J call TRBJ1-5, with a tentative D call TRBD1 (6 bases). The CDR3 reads CASSYNRVWQPQHF. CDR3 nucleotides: TGTGCCAGCAGTTATAACAGGGTATGGCAGCCCCAGCATTTT.